This T cell receptor beta chain was retrieved from a study of metastatic and nonmetastatic thyroid tumors. Study-level information: For malignant and benign thyroid patients, tumor or nodule tissue and blood were the sources whose repertoires were compared.

The CDR3 has 12 residues. The germline CDR1 and CDR2 sequences are LNHDA and SQIVND (reference sequence). Trimming took off 3 bases at V and 7 bases at J, with 7 bases between the two ends. Thyroid surgery took place with no prior treatment in any patient. In its sample, this clone is medium-sized. MiXCR reprocessed the PCR reads for TCRdb. This sample has just over 20,000 clones, with 12% found just once. The sequence was obtained from a male donor with papillary thyroid cancer or a benign thyroid nodule (not recorded which). Some clones in this sample may be carry-over from other donors' samples. Sequenced input: blood. The chain carries TRBV19 and TRBJ2-1; tentatively, D is TRBD2 (5 bases). CDR3 amino acids: CASSIRGNEQFF. For the CDR3, the DNA is TGTGCCAGTAGTATTCGAGGGAATGAGCAGTTCTTC.